This record looks at one T cell receptor (beta chain) sequence and its context. Its antigen is not identified. Each PCR had synthetic TCR analog templates added to it as a spike-in. Profiled with immunoSEQ multiplex PCR; TCRdb holds only in-frame clones, not every one. The sample consists of under 150,000 clones, 75% to 90% of them appearing once. This entry comes from a study of PD-L1 blockade in urothelial cancer. This CDR3 is built from 12 residues. Germline values: CDR1 MNHNS, CDR2 SASEGT. V lost 11 bases and J 4 bases, leaving 14 bases between the germline ends. Time point reported: peripheral blood 6 weeks after treatment start. The patients' disease, urothelial carcinoma, was locally advanced or metastatic. Whole-study results and caveats: Tumor-associated clones in blood expanded more at 3 weeks in durable-benefit patients.

The receptor was derived from a man aged 60 to 75 with urothelial cancer. This chain joins TRBV6-1 and TRBJ2-5; D possibly corresponds to TRBD1 (5 bases). Specimen: PBMCs, collected around atezolizumab (anti-PD-L1) treatment. The CDR3 here is CAASSGLETQYF. CDR3 in DNA: TGTGCCGCAAGTTCAGGGTTAGAGACCCAGTACTTC.